One sample yielded the 13 T cell receptor beta chains listed below, sequenced in a study of cytomegalovirus exposure and HLA in healthy donors. Sequencing was performed with immunoSEQ multiplex PCR; in TCRdb, only in-frame clones are kept and a portion is missing. Of roughly 330,000 clones in the sample, 87% were seen once. Sequenced sample: PBMCs. All receptors come from a woman in her thirties in good health and CMV-seropositive.

V is TRBV6-6 and J is TRBJ1-1, with D hard to call. Trimming stripped 4 bases from V and 8 bases from J, with 5 bases between. CDR1 MNHNY and CDR2 SVGAGI come from the germline V gene (reference sequence). The CDR3 contains 10 residues. This CDR3 reads CASSSLEAFF. In DNA form, the CDR3 reads TGTGCCAGCAGTTCCTTAGAAGCTTTCTTT.

This clone showed up just once. The chain is built from TRBV6-5 and TRBJ1-1; D is uncertain. Germline loops: CDR1 MNHEY, CDR2 SVGAGI. Trimming took off 2 bases at V and 1 base at J, with 8 bases between the two ends. The CDR3 spans 14 residues. DNA of the CDR3: TGTGCCAGCAGTTACGGGGATGGGAACACTGAAGCTTTCTTT. Translating gives CASSYGDGNTEAFF.

The chain couples TRBV6-5 to TRBJ2-1; 11 bases align to TRBD1. The CDR3 runs 15 residues. Losses at the gene ends were 6 bases for V and 4 bases for J; bases not matched to a gene: 5. Germline V gives CDR1 MNHEY, CDR2 SVGAGI. The CDR3 spells CASRRTGGTYNEQFF. CDR3 sequence (DNA): TGTGCCAGCAGGAGGACAGGGGGCACATACAATGAGCAGTTCTTC.

The chain recombines TRBV30 with TRBJ2-6; the match to TRBD1 covers 7 bases. Germline V gives CDR1 GTSNPN, CDR2 SVGIG (reference sequence). This CDR3 has 14 residues. J was trimmed by 4 bases and V by 2 bases; bases with no gene match: 2. The CDR3 protein is CAWSTGVGANVLTF. As DNA, the CDR3 is TGTGCCTGGAGTACAGGGGTCGGGGCCAACGTCCTGACTTTC.

The chain combines TRBV6-5 with TRBJ2-5; TRBD2 matches 10 bases. Per the germline V gene, CDR1 is MNHEY and CDR2 is SVGAGI. Trimming took 0 bases from V and 5 from J; bases not matched to a gene: 0. The CDR3 is 14 residues long. The CDR3: CASSYSGLAETQYF. The CDR3 DNA reads TGTGCCAGCAGTTACTCGGGACTAGCGGAGACCCAGTACTTC.

CDR3 residues: CASGDPGDYGYTF. Written as DNA, the CDR3 is TGTGCCAGTGGGGACCCTGGGGACTATGGCTACACCTTC. The chain employs TRBV19 and TRBJ1-2; maybe TRBD1 (5 bases). The V gene lost 8 bases and the J gene lost 3 bases, with 13 bases spanning the gap. The CDR3 consists of 13 residues. CDR1 is LNHDA, CDR2 SQIVND, per germline (reference sequence).

The V and J genes are TRBV10-1 and TRBJ1-1; D not certain. The CDR3 loop spans 15 amino acids. Trimming took off 5 bases at V and 1 base at J, with 14 bases between the two ends. From germline, CDR1 is WNHNN and CDR2 SYGVQD (reference sequence). In nucleotides, the CDR3 is TGCGCCAGCAGTCATCAAAATGAAAGGAACACTGAAGCTTTCTTT. Protein: CASSHQNERNTEAFF.

The V and J genes are TRBV2 and TRBJ2-7, with D tentatively TRBD2 (6 bases). This CDR3 spans 14 amino acids. V gave up 7 bases and J gave up 0 bases, with 13 bases separating them. The V gene's germline CDR1 is SNHLY and CDR2 FYNNEI. The CDR3 bases are TGTGCCAGCAAGATACAGACTAGCTCCTACGAGCAGTACTTC. As protein: CASKIQTSSYEQYF.

The gene calls are TRBV27 and TRBJ2-1, with D unresolved. Looked up from germline, CDR1 is MNHEY and CDR2 is SMNVEV (reference sequence). This CDR3 region has 13 residues. Trimming stripped 4 bases from V and 8 bases from J, with 12 bases between. The CDR3 protein is CASSSRLVYEQFF. DNA of the CDR3: TGTGCCAGCAGTTCGAGGCTCGTCTATGAGCAGTTCTTC.

The V call is TRBV9, the J call TRBJ2-2, with no clear D. V was pared by 9 bases and J by 0 bases, with 15 bases between. This CDR3 region has 15 residues. Germline V gene sequence: CDR1 SGDLS, CDR2 YYNGEE. CDR3 residues: CATGSVGANTGELFF. Here the CDR3 DNA reads TGTGCCACCGGTTCCGTTGGCGCGAACACCGGGGAGCTGTTTTTT.

J is TRBJ1-2 and V is TRBV14; TRBD1 is a possible D gene (6 bases). Trimming cost V 3 bases and J 7 bases, with 12 bases left between them. Per the germline V gene, CDR1 is SGHDN and CDR2 is FVKESK. The CDR3 is 13 residues long. CDR3 nucleotide sequence: TGTGCCAGCAGCCAGGCAGGGGTAGCTGGCTACACCTTC. This translates into CASSQAGVAGYTF.

The chain combines TRBV27 with TRBJ2-5; D unclear. The CDR3 is 15 residues long. Trimming left V 2 bases short and J 1 base short, with 11 bases between. From germline, CDR1 is MNHEY and CDR2 SMNVEV (reference sequence). The CDR3 here is CASSLRVSRQETQYF. Here the CDR3 DNA reads TGTGCCAGCAGTTTAAGGGTTAGTCGCCAAGAGACCCAGTACTTC.

The CDR3 loop is CASSLDRAHGYTF. CDR3 DNA: TGTGCCAGTAGTTTGGACAGGGCGCATGGCTACACCTTC. The chain is built from TRBV19 and TRBJ1-2; 8 bases align to TRBD1. V lost 5 bases, J lost 6 bases, and 5 bases stayed unmatched. Germline assignment: CDR1 LNHDA and CDR2 SQIVND (reference sequence). The CDR3 is 13 amino acids.